One T cell receptor (beta chain) is described in this entry. Sequencing used immunoSEQ multiplex PCR; TCRdb keeps in-frame clones, though not all of them. The sample holds 130,000 to 150,000 clones; over 80% are singletons and the top ten take 0.9% to 0.95%. This sample was taken from a study of blood T cell repertoires in COVID-19. Germline CDR1 is SGHTA and CDR2 is FQGTGA. V gave up 5 bases and J gave up 4 bases; unmatched junction bases: 11. The CDR3 contains 16 residues. The specimen was peripheral blood. This sequence was found in a woman in her fifties or sixties with acute or convalescent COVID-19. The rearrangement links TRBV7-3 to TRBJ2-3, with 8 bases fitting TRBD1. The CDR3 sequence is CASSPRTGRQADTQYF. The CDR3 DNA is TGTGCCAGCAGCCCTAGGACAGGGAGGCAGGCAGATACGCAGTATTTT.